The 9 T cell receptor beta chains below were found in one sample sequenced in a study of T-cell reconstitution after alpha-beta-depleted transplantation in children. Unique molecular identifiers were used in preparing the TCRbeta library. TCRdb re-analysed the PCR reads in MiXCR, keeping a single row per CDR3 protein. The sample lists a few hundred thousand distinct CDR3 sequences; approximately 20% were seen once. Material: PBMCs from the stem cell graft donor, obtained from the stem cell graft. The receptors here all came from a human donor who donated a stem cell graft to a child with acute lymphoblastic leukemia.

The chain employs TRBV18 and TRBJ2-7; TRBD2 matches 10 bases. J lost 3 bases, V lost 3 bases, and 17 bases had no gene match. Germline assignment: CDR1 KGHSH and CDR2 LQKENI. This CDR3 is 19 amino acids long. The CDR3 spells CASSPEGKREGPLDYEQYF. The CDR3 DNA is TGTGCCAGCTCACCGGAAGGTAAGCGGGAGGGCCCTTTGGACTACGAGCAGTACTTC.

The genes are TRBV12-3 or TRBV12-4 and TRBJ2-7; D may be TRBD1 (5 bases). The ends were cut back, 6 bases at V and 3 bases at J, with 15 bases in the middle. The CDR3 runs 14 residues. The CDR3 nucleotides read TGTGCCAGCAGCCCCGGCCAGGGCGTCTACGAGCAGTACTTC. Translated, it gives CASSPGQGVYEQYF.

The gene calls are TRBV19 and TRBJ1-4; TRBD1 aligns across 7 bases. Trimming at V came to 3 bases and at J to 11 bases, leaving 9 bases not matched to a gene. This CDR3 has 14 residues. The germline gives CDR1 LNHDA, CDR2 SQIVND (reference sequence). CDR3 residues: CASSIDRDLRKLFF. The CDR3, as DNA: TGTGCCAGTAGTATCGACAGGGACCTTCGTAAACTGTTTTTT.

The chain uses TRBV29-1 and TRBJ2-1; tentatively, D is TRBD2 (5 bases). Germline V CDR1 and CDR2: SQVTM, ANQGSEA. V gave up 7 bases and J gave up 0 bases, with 19 bases separating them. The CDR3 spans 16 residues. The CDR3: CSATTRTVGSYNEQFF. In nucleotides, the CDR3 is TGCAGCGCTACAACTAGGACGGTGGGCTCCTACAATGAGCAGTTCTTC.

This clonotype has only a few counts. The rearrangement uses TRBV12-3 or TRBV12-4 and TRBJ2-1; D remains unclear. This CDR3 has 15 amino acids. Trimming removed 0 bases at V and 0 bases at J, with 6 bases between. This CDR3 reads CASSLAARSYNEQFF. The CDR3 nucleotides read TGTGCCAGCAGTTTAGCGGCACGCTCCTACAATGAGCAGTTCTTC.

CDR3 in amino acids: CASSPSNREDTEAFF. The CDR3 DNA sequence: TGTGCCAGCAGTCCCTCGAACAGGGAGGACACTGAAGCTTTCTTT. V is TRBV27 and J is TRBJ1-1, with D perhaps TRBD1 (6 bases). The ends were cut back, 5 bases at V and 3 bases at J, with 16 bases in the middle. Per the germline V gene, CDR1 is MNHEY and CDR2 is SMNVEV (reference sequence). This CDR3 has 15 amino acids.

The J gene is TRBJ2-3, the V gene TRBV29-1, with 7 bases fitting TRBD1. Trimming at V came to 5 bases and at J to 3 bases, leaving 5 bases not matched to a gene. CDR3 length equals 13 residues. Germline V gene lookup returns CDR1 SQVTM and CDR2 ANQGSEA. The CDR3 region is CSVLQGYTDTQYF. CDR3 bases: TGCAGCGTTCTACAGGGGTATACAGATACGCAGTATTTT.

V gene TRBV19 combines with J gene TRBJ1-1, with no clear D. Trimming took 8 bases from V and 5 from J, leaving 9 bases between them. The CDR3 length is 11 residues. Per germline, CDR1 LNHDA and CDR2 SQIVND (reference sequence). This CDR3 reads CASREVTEAFF. DNA for the CDR3: TGTGCCAGTCGTGAGGTTACTGAAGCTTTCTTT.

The table lists this clonotype with a few counts. V gene TRBV5-1 combines with J gene TRBJ2-7; D gene unclear. Germline CDR1 SGHRS, CDR2 YFSETQ. CDR3 length: 15 residues. V lost 5 bases, J lost 1 base, and 16 bases lay in between. In DNA form, the CDR3 reads TGCGCCAGCAGGCGCGAATACGGTCCTTCCTACGAGCAGTACTTC. Protein: CASRREYGPSYEQYF.